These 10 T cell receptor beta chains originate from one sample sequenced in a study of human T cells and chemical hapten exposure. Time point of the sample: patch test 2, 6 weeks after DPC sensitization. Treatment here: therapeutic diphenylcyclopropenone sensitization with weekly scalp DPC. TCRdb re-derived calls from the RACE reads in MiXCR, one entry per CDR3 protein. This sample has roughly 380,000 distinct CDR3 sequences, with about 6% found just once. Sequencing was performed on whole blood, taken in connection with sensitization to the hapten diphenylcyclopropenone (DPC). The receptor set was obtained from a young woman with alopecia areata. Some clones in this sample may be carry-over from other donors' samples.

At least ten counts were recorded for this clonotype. The chain's CDR3 is CASSYGISYGYTF. CDR3 bases: TGTGCCAGCAGTTACGGAATCAGCTATGGCTACACCTTC. The chain has TRBV6-5 and TRBJ1-2; D unresolved. Germline lookup yields CDR1 MNHEY and CDR2 SVGAGI. V was cut by 2 bases and J by 4 bases, with 8 bases left in between. CDR3 length: 13 residues.

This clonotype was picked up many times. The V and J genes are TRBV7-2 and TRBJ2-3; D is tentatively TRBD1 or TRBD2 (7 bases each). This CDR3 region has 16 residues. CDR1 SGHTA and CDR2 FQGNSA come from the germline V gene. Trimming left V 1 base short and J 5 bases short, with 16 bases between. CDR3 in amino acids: CASSLVSGGARDTQYF. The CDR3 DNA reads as TGTGCCAGCAGCTTAGTCTCAGGGGGGGCCAGAGATACGCAGTATTTT.

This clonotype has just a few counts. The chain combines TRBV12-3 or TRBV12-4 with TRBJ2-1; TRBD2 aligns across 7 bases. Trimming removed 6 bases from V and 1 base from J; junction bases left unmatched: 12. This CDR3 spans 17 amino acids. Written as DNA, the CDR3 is TGTGCCAGCAGGACTAGCCAAAGTATGCTTTCCTACAATGAGCAGTTCTTC. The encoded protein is CASRTSQSMLSYNEQFF.

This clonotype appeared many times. CDR3 DNA sequence: TGCAGTGCTCCTACTAGCGGGTCGAGCTCCTACAATGAGCAGTTCTTC. Its protein product is CSAPTSGSSSYNEQFF. The chain employs TRBV20-1 and TRBJ2-1, with 9 bases aligning to TRBD2. V lost 5 bases and J lost 0; bases outside the gene matches: 8. CDR1 is DFQATT and CDR2 is SNEGSKA in the germline V gene (reference sequence). This CDR3 is built from 16 residues.

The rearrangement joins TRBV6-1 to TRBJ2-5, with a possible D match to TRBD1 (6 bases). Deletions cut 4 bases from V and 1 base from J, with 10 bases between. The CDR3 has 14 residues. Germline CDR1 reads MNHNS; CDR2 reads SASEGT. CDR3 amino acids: CASSGRTAQETQYF. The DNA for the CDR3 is TGTGCCAGCAGTGGTCGGACAGCCCAAGAGACCCAGTACTTC.

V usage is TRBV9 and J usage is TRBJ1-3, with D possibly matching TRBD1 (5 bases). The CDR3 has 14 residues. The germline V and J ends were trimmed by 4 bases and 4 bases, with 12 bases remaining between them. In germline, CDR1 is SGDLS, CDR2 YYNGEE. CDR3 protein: CASSLWGDGNTIYF. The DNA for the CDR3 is TGTGCCAGCAGCCTGTGGGGGGACGGAAACACCATATATTTT.

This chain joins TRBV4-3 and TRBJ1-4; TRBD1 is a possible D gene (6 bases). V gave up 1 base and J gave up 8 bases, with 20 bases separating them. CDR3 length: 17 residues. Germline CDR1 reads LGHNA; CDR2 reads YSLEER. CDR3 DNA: TGCGCCAGCAGCCAAGGACTACAGGGCGGTCTTCGGGAAAAACTGTTTTTT. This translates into CASSQGLQGGLREKLFF.

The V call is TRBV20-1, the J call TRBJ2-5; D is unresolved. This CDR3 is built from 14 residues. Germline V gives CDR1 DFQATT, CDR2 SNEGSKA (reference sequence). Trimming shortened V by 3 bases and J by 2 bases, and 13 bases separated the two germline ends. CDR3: CSASPRLDQETQYF. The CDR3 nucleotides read TGCAGTGCTAGTCCCCGGTTAGATCAAGAGACCCAGTACTTC.

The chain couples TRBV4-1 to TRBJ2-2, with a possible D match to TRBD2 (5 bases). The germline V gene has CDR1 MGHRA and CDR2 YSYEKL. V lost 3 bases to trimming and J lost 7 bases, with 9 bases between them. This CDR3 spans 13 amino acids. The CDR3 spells CASSHPADGELFF. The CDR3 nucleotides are TGCGCCAGCAGCCACCCAGCGGACGGGGAGCTGTTTTTT.

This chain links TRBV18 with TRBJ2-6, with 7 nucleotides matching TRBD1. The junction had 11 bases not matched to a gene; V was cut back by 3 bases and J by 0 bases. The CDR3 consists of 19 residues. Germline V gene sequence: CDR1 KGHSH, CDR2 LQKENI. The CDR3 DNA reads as TGTGCCAGCTCACCTCGACAGGGTCTTGCTCTCTCTGGGGCCAACGTCCTGACTTTC. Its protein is CASSPRQGLALSGANVLTF. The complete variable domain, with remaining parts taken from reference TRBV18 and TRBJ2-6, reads NAGVMQNPRHLVRRRGQEARLRCSPMKGHSHVYWYRQLPEEGLKFMVYLQKENIIDESGMPKERFSAEFPKEGPSILRIQQVVRGDSAAYFCASSPRQGLALSGANVLTFGAGSRLTVL.